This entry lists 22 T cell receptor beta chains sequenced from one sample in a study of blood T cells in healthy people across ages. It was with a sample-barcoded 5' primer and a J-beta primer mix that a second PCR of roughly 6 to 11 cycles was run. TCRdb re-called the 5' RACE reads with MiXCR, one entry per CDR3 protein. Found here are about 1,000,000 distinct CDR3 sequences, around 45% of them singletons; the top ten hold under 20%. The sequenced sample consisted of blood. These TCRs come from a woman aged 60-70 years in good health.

The CDR3 sequence is CASRGQGLSGANVLTF. Here the CDR3 DNA reads TGTGCCAGCAGAGGACAGGGACTCTCTGGGGCCAACGTCCTGACTTTC. The chain combines TRBV6-4 with TRBJ2-6, with 8 bases matching TRBD1. Losses at the gene ends were 6 bases for V and 0 bases for J; bases not matched to a gene: 4. CDR3 length: 16 residues. Per germline, CDR1 MRHNA and CDR2 SNTAGT.

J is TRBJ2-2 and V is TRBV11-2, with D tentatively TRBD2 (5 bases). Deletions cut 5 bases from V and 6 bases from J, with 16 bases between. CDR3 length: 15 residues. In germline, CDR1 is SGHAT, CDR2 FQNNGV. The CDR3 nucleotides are TGTGCCAGCAGCCCATGGGCTAGCCCGGCCGGGGAGCTGTTTTTT. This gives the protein CASSPWASPAGELFF.

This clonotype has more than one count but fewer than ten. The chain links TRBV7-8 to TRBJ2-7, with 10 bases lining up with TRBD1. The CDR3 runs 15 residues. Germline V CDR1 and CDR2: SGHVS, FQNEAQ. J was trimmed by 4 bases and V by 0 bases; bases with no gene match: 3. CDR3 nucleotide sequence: TGTGCCAGCAGCTTAGCCGGACAGGGGGAGTACGAGCAGTACTTC. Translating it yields CASSLAGQGEYEQYF.

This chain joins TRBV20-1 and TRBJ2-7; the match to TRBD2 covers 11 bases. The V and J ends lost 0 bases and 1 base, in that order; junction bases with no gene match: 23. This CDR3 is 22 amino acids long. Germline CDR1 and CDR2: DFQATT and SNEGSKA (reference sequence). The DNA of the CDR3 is TGCAGTGCTAGAGATGCAGGACTAGCGGGCCTAAACGGGGCCCCAAGTTCCTACGAGCAGTACTTC. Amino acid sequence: CSARDAGLAGLNGAPSSYEQYF.

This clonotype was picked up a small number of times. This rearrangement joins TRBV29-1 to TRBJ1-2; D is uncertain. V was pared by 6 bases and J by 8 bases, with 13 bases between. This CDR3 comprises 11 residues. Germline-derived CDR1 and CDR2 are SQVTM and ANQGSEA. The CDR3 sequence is CSVWEGWGYTF. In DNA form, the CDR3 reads TGCAGCGTCTGGGAAGGTTGGGGCTACACCTTC.

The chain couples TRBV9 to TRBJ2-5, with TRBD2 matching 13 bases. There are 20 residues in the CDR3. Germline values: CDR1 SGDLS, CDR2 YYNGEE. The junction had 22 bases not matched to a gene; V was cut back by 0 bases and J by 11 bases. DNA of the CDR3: TGTGCCAGCAGCGTAGGGGGACTAGCGGGAATGGGACAGGGTTTCAATGAGCAGTACTTC. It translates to CASSVGGLAGMGQGFNEQYF.

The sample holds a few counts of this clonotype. The CDR3 DNA is TGTGCCAGCTTAACAGGGAGAGCTGCCACCTACGAGCAGTACTTC. It specifies CASLTGRAATYEQYF. The rearrangement links TRBV2 to TRBJ2-4; a possible D gene is TRBD1 (6 bases). The last part of the DNA fits TRBJ2-7 better; the J call may be wrong. The CDR3 is 15 amino acids. CDR1 is SNHLY, CDR2 FYNNEI, per germline.

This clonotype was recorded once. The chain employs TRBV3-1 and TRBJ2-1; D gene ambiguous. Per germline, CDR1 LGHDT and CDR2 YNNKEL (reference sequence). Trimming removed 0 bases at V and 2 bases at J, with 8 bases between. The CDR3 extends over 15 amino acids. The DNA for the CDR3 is TGTGCCAGCAGCCAAGATTCGAGACCCTACAATGAGCAGTTCTTC. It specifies CASSQDSRPYNEQFF.

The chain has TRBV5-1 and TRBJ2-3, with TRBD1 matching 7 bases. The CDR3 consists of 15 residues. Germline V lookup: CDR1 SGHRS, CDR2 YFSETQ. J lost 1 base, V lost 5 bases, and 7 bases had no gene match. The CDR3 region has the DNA TGCGCCAGCAGAATTGACAGGGCCCGCACAGATACGCAGTATTTT. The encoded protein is CASRIDRARTDTQYF.

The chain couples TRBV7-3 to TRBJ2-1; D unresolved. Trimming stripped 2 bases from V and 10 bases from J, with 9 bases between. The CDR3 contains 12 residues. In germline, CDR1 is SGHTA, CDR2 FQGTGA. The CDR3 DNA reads TGTGCCAGCAGCTTATATCAAGGGGAGCAGTTCTTC. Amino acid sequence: CASSLYQGEQFF.

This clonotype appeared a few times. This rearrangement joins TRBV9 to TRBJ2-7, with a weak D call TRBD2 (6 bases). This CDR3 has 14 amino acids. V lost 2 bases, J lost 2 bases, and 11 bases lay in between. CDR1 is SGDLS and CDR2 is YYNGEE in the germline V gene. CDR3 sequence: CASSVGGSAYEQYF. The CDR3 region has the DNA TGTGCCAGCAGCGTTGGGGGGAGTGCCTACGAGCAGTACTTC.

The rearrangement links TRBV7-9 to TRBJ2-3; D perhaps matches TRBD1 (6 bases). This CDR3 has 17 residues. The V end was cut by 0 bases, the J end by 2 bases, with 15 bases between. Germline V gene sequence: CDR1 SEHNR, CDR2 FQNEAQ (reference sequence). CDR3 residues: CASSLASGQGFTDTQYF. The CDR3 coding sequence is TGTGCCAGCAGCTTAGCGTCGGGTCAGGGGTTCACAGATACGCAGTATTTT.

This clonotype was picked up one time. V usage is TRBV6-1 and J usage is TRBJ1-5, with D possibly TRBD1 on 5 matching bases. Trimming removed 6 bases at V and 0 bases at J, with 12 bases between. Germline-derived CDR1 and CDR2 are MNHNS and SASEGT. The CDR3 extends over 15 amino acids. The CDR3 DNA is TGTGCCAGCAGGCGGGGGAGAGATAGCAATCAGCCCCAGCATTTT. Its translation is CASRRGRDSNQPQHF.

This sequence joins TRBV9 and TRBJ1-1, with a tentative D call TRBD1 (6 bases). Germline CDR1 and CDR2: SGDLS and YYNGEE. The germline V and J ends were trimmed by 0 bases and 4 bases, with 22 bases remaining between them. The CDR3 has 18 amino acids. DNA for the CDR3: TGTGCCAGCAGCGTAGGGGTCGGGGGGGCCATCACGGCCACTGAAGCTTTCTTT. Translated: CASSVGVGGAITATEAFF.

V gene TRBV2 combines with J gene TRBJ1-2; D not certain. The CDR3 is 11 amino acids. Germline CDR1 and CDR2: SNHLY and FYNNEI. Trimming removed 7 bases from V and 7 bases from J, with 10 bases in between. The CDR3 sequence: CASIRRLGYTF. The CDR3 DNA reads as TGTGCCAGCATTCGACGGCTTGGCTACACCTTC.

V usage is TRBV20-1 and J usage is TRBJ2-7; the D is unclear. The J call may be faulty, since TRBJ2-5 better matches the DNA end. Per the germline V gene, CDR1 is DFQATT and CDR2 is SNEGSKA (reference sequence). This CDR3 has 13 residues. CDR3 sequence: CSAQVVGWETQYF. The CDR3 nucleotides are TGCAGTGCCCAAGTTGTGGGGTGGGAGACCCAGTACTTC.

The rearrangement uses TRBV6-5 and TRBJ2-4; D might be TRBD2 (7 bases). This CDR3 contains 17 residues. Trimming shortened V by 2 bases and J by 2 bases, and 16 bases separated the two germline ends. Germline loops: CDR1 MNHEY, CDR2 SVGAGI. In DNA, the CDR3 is TGTGCCAGCAGTTACATCCGGGGGGCAGGTTCCAAAAACATTCAGTACTTC. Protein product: CASSYIRGAGSKNIQYF.

This CDR3 reads CASSEVVGSNYGYTF. CDR3 sequence (DNA): TGTGCCAGCAGTGAAGTGGTGGGCAGCAACTATGGCTACACCTTC. J is TRBJ1-2 and V is TRBV2, with no clear D. The CDR3 is 15 amino acids. With 1 base removed from V and 2 bases from J, the gap between germline ends came to 11 bases. Germline V gene data show CDR1 as SNHLY and CDR2 as FYNNEI.

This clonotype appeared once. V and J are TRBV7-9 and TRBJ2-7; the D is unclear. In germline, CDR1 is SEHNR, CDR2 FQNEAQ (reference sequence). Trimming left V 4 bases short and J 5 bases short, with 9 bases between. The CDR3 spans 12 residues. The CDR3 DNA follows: TGTGCCAGCAGCTATTCCATGGACGAGCAGTACTTC. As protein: CASSYSMDEQYF.

The CDR3 nucleotides read TGTGCCAGCAGTGATTTGGCAGGGCTGGGTGAGACCCAGTACTTC. Its protein product is CASSDLAGLGETQYF. The chain has TRBV6-1 and TRBJ2-5; TRBD1 might be the D (5 bases). The CDR3 extends over 15 amino acids. Trimming stripped 3 bases from V and 5 bases from J, with 16 bases between. From germline, CDR1 is MNHNS and CDR2 SASEGT.

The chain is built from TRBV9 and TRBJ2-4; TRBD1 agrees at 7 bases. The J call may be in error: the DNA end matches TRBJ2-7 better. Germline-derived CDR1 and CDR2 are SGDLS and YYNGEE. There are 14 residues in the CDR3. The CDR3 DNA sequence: TGTGCCAGCAGCCCCGGACAGGACCCCTACGAGCAGTACTTC. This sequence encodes CASSPGQDPYEQYF.

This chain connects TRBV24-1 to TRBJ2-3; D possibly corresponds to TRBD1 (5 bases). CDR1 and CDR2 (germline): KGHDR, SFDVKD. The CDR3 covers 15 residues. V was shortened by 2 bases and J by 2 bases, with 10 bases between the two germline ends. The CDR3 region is CATSDSQDFTDTQYF. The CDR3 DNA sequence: TGTGCCACCAGTGATTCACAGGATTTCACAGATACGCAGTATTTT.